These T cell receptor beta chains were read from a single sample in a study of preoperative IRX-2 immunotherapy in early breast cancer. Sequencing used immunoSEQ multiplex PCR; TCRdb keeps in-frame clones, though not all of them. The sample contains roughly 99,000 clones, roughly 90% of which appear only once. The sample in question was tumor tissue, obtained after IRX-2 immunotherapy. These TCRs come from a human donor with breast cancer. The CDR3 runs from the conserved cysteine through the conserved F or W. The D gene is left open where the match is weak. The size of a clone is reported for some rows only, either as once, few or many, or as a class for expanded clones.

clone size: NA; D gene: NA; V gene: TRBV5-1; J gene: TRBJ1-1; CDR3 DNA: TGCGCCAGCAGCTCAGACAGCCGGGGGAACACTGAAGCTTTCTTT; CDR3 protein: CASSSDSRGNTEAFF
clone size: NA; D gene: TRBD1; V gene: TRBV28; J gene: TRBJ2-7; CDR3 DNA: TGTGCCAGCAGGCGCCCGGGACAGCTTTACGAGCAGTACTTC; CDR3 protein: CASRRPGQLYEQYF
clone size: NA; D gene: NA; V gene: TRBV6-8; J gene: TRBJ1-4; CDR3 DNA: TGTGCCAGCAGTTGGCTTCGGGGCGATGAAAAACTGTTTTTT; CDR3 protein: CASSWLRGDEKLFF
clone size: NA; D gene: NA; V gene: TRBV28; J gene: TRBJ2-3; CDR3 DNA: TGTGCCAGCAGTTTAAGGGGCAGGGGAGGAGATACGCAGTATTTT; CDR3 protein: CASSLRGRGGDTQYF
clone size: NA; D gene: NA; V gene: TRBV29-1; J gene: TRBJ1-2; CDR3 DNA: TGCAGCGTAGCCGTAGGAGTCAACTATGGCTACATCTTC; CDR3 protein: CSVAVGVNYGYIF
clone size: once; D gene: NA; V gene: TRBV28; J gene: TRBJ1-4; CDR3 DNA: TGTGCCAGCACTTCTTGGAGGGGTGCAACTAATGAAAAACTGTTTTTT; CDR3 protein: CASTSWRGATNEKLFF
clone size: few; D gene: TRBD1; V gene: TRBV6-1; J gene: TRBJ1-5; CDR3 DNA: TGTGCCAGCAGTGAAGCCCACAGGGGTCAGCCCCAGCATTTT; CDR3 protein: CASSEAHRGQPQHF
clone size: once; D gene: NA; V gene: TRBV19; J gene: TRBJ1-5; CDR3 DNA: TGTGCCAGTAGTACGGGGCGGGCCCAGCATTTT; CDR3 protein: CASSTGRAQHF
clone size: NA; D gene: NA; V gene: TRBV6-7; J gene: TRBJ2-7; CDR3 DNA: TGTGCCAGCAGCCTGGCGGGCAATGCCTACGAGCAGTACTTC; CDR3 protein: CASSLAGNAYEQYF
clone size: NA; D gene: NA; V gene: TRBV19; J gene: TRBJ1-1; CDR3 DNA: TGTGCCAGTATCTCGCCGGGCGGTGAAGCTTTCTTT; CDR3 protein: CASISPGGEAFF
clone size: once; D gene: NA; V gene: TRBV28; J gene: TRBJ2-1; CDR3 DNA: TGTGCCAGCAGTTTTGGCCCTTCCTCAAATGAGCAGTTCTTC; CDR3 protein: CASSFGPSSNEQFF
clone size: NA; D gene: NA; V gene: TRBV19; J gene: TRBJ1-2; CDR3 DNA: TGTGCCAGTAGTATAGGAATCCGCTTTAGACTGACCAACTATGGCTACACCTTC; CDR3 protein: CASSIGIRFRLTNYGYTF
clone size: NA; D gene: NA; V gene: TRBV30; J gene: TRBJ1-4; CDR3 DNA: TGTGCCTGGAGTGGGTGGAGGGAAGGAAAACTGTTTTTT; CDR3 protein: CAWSGWREGKLFF
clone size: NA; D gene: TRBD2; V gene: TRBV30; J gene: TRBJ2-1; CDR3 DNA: TGTGCCTGTAGCGGGGGATACAATGAGCAGTTCTTC; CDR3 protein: CACSGGYNEQFF
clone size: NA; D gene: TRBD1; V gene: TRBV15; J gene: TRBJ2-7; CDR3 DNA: TGTGCCACCAGCAAACCTTCCAGACAGGGTTGGAGCGAGCAGTACTTC; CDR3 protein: CATSKPSRQGWSEQYF
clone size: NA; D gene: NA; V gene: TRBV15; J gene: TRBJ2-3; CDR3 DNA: TGTGCCACCAGCAGAGGGACACAATCTAGCACAGATACGCAGTATTTT; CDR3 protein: CATSRGTQSSTDTQYF
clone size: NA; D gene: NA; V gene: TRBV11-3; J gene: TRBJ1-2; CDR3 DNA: TGTGCCAGCAGCCGACCTCAGGGGACCAACTATGGCTACACCTTC; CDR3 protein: CASSRPQGTNYGYTF
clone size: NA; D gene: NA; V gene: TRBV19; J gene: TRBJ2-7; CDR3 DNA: TGTGCCAGTAGTAACGAGGGGGGCTACGAGCAGTACTTC; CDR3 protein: CASSNEGGYEQYF
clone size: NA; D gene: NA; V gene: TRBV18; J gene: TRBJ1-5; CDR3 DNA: TGTGCCAGCTCACCAATTAGAGGTCGTCAGCCCCAGCATTTT; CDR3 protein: CASSPIRGRQPQHF
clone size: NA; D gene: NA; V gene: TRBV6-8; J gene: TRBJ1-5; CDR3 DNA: TGTGCCAGCAGTTACTCACTTCAAAGAAATAGCAATCAGCCCCAGCATTTT; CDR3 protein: CASSYSLQRNSNQPQHF
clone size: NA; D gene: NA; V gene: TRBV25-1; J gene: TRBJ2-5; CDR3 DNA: TGTGCCAGCGGGAAATCAGGAGAGACCCAGTACTTC; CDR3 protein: CASGKSGETQYF
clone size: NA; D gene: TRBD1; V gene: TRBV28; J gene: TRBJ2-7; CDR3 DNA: TGTGCCAGCAGTTCCGGGACAGTTGCCTACGAGCAGTACTTC; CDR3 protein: CASSSGTVAYEQYF
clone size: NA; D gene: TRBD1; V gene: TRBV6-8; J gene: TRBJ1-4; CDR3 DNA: TGTGCCAGCATTGTAGGGACAGGGAATGAAAAACTGTTTTTT; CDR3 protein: CASIVGTGNEKLFF
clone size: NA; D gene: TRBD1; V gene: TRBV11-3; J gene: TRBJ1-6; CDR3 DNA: TGTGCCAGCAGCCCGGGACAGGGGAGCTCACCCCTCCACTTT; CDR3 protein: CASSPGQGSSPLHF
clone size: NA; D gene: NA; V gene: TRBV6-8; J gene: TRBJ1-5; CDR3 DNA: TGTGCCAGCTCGAGGGGTATCGGTCGGGTGGCCCAGCATTTT; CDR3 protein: CASSRGIGRVAQHF
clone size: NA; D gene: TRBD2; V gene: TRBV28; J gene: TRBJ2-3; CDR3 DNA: TGTGCCAGCAGTCCGGTGGGACTAGCGGAGGGGGATACGCAGTATTTT; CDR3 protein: CASSPVGLAEGDTQYF
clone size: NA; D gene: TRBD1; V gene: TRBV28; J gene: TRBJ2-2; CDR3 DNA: TGTGCCACCGCCTTGGGACAGTTCACCGGGGAGCTGTTTTTT; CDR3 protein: CATALGQFTGELFF
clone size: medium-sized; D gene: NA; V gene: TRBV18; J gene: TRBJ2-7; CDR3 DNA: TGTGCCAGCTCCCCCGCAACGGGGTACGAGCAGTACTTC; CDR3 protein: CASSPATGYEQYF
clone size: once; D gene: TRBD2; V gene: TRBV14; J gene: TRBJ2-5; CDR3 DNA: TGTGCCAGCAGCCTTGCGGGACGCTCGGGGGGGACCCAGTACTTC; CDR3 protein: CASSLAGRSGGTQYF
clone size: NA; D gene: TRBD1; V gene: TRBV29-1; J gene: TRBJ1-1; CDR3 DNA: TGCAGCGTTAGAGGACAGGGGACTGAAGCTTTCTTT; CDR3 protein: CSVRGQGTEAFF
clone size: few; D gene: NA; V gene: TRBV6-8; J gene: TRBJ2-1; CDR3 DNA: TGTGCCAGCCAGTTTCGGTCTGGTGATGAGCAGTTCTTC; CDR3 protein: CASQFRSGDEQFF
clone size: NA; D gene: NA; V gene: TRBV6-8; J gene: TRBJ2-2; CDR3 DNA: TGTGCCAGCAGTGTACAGGTGAACACCGGGGAGCTGTTTTTT; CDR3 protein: CASSVQVNTGELFF
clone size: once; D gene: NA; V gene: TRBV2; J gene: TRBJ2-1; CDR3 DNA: TGTGCCAGCAGTGACAGGAAGAGGAGGCGCGATGTGGGCCACAATGAGCAGTTCTTC; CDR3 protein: CASSDRKRRRDVGHNEQFF
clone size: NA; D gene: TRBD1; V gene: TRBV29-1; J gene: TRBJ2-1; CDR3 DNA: TGCAGCGCTTCGGGACAGGTCGATTACAATGAGCAGTTCTTC; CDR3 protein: CSASGQVDYNEQFF
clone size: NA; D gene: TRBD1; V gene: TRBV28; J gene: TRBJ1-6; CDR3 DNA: TGTGCCAGCGGGGGGCTGGGACAGGGGGCTTCACCCCTCCACTTT; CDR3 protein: CASGGLGQGASPLHF